Listed below are T cell receptor beta chains from one sample, sequenced in a study of cytomegalovirus exposure and HLA in healthy donors. Clones were sequenced by immunoSEQ multiplex PCR, and TCRdb holds only the in-frame ones, with some missing. The sample holds about 190,000 clones; just under 75% are singletons and the top ten take less than 4%. Sequenced sample: PBMCs. All receptors come from a woman aged 25-40 years in good health and CMV-seropositive. The CDR3 runs from the conserved cysteine through the conserved F or W. The order of the fields is clone size, V gene, J gene, CDR3 protein. Some rows mark clone size as missing; the rest say once, few, many or name a class of expanded clone.

clone size: -; V gene: TRBV5-4; J gene: TRBJ2-5; CDR3 protein: CASSLAVSQETQYF
clone size: -; V gene: TRBV4-2; J gene: TRBJ2-1; CDR3 protein: CASSQGAVSSYNEQFF
clone size: few; V gene: TRBV2; J gene: TRBJ2-7; CDR3 protein: CASSEGRGLAFYEQYF
clone size: few; V gene: TRBV28; J gene: TRBJ1-2; CDR3 protein: CASRGFPTGYGYTF
clone size: -; V gene: TRBV29-1; J gene: TRBJ2-1; CDR3 protein: CSVDLSGYNEQFF
clone size: -; V gene: TRBV9; J gene: TRBJ2-1; CDR3 protein: CASSVVAGGAYNEQFF
clone size: -; V gene: TRBV28; J gene: TRBJ2-7; CDR3 protein: CASSFLTGSYEQYF
clone size: few; V gene: TRBV11-3; J gene: TRBJ2-5; CDR3 protein: CASTTRGGRETQYF
clone size: -; V gene: TRBV7-6; J gene: TRBJ2-2; CDR3 protein: CASSLALNTGELFF
clone size: -; V gene: TRBV6-6; J gene: TRBJ2-3; CDR3 protein: CASSATGLAGDTQYF
clone size: -; V gene: TRBV6-5; J gene: TRBJ2-7; CDR3 protein: CASSYERGAEQYF
clone size: -; V gene: TRBV6-1; J gene: TRBJ1-2; CDR3 protein: CASTGQGNYGYTF
clone size: few; V gene: TRBV5-4; J gene: TRBJ2-1; CDR3 protein: CASSRGWSEQFF
clone size: -; V gene: TRBV7-9; J gene: TRBJ2-2; CDR3 protein: CSSSRLGTGRTGELFF
clone size: -; V gene: TRBV19; J gene: TRBJ1-1; CDR3 protein: CASSIRQGNTEAFF
clone size: few; V gene: TRBV2; J gene: TRBJ1-2; CDR3 protein: CASSPGQTNYGYTF
clone size: -; V gene: TRBV27; J gene: TRBJ1-6; CDR3 protein: CATAERNSPLHF
clone size: -; V gene: TRBV6-1; J gene: TRBJ2-7; CDR3 protein: CASSEIRTGNYEQYF
clone size: -; V gene: TRBV11-2; J gene: TRBJ2-7; CDR3 protein: CASREIPKRTGAYEQYF
clone size: few; V gene: TRBV21-1; J gene: TRBJ2-7; CDR3 protein: CASSPLAGGHYEQYF
clone size: -; V gene: TRBV28; J gene: -; CDR3 protein: CASSPPRWGSGYEQYF
clone size: -; V gene: TRBV7-9; J gene: TRBJ1-1; CDR3 protein: CASSFPGGNTEAFF
clone size: -; V gene: TRBV13; J gene: TRBJ2-7; CDR3 protein: CASSSSWTSGAYEQYF
clone size: -; V gene: TRBV10-2; J gene: TRBJ1-1; CDR3 protein: CASSEGGSFTEAFF
clone size: -; V gene: TRBV4-1; J gene: TRBJ2-3; CDR3 protein: CASSQGGVGTQYF
clone size: -; V gene: TRBV19; J gene: TRBJ2-7; CDR3 protein: CASSINPGYEQYF
clone size: -; V gene: TRBV12-2; J gene: TRBJ2-7; CDR3 protein: CASPGQTYEQYF
clone size: few; V gene: TRBV4-2; J gene: TRBJ2-2; CDR3 protein: CASSQEGGRVDGELFF
clone size: -; V gene: TRBV2; J gene: TRBJ2-7; CDR3 protein: CASIGQKISYEQYF
clone size: medium-sized; V gene: TRBV18; J gene: TRBJ2-7; CDR3 protein: CASSPRRKDYEQYF
clone size: few; V gene: TRBV5-1; J gene: TRBJ2-7; CDR3 protein: CASSLGAGQGDYEQYF
clone size: -; V gene: TRBV7-6; J gene: TRBJ2-1; CDR3 protein: CASSLAPRVYYNEQFF
clone size: -; V gene: TRBV6-6; J gene: TRBJ1-4; CDR3 protein: CASSSDRGYEKLFF
clone size: -; V gene: TRBV9; J gene: TRBJ2-3; CDR3 protein: CASSPHLAPGTDTQYF
clone size: -; V gene: TRBV27; J gene: TRBJ2-1; CDR3 protein: CASSFRIAGEEDEQFF
clone size: -; V gene: TRBV28; J gene: TRBJ1-1; CDR3 protein: CASSFRDTEAFF
clone size: -; V gene: TRBV5-4; J gene: -; CDR3 protein: CASSTGPGTGLSEQYF
clone size: few; V gene: TRBV6-5; J gene: TRBJ1-2; CDR3 protein: CATRYGDGYTF
clone size: -; V gene: TRBV5-1; J gene: TRBJ2-7; CDR3 protein: CASSSRPIGQGAHEQYF
clone size: once; V gene: TRBV28; J gene: TRBJ2-7; CDR3 protein: CASSLIQGPYEQYF
clone size: few; V gene: TRBV28; J gene: TRBJ1-6; CDR3 protein: CASSQGTGTGSFNSPLHF
clone size: few; V gene: TRBV6-5; J gene: TRBJ1-1; CDR3 protein: CASSTGQGAFF
clone size: many; V gene: TRBV10-3; J gene: TRBJ2-1; CDR3 protein: CAIRTSGGNNEQFF
clone size: few; V gene: TRBV6-5; J gene: TRBJ2-7; CDR3 protein: CASRGPGTGSYEQYF
clone size: -; V gene: TRBV9; J gene: TRBJ2-5; CDR3 protein: CASSPPWGEETQYF
clone size: -; V gene: TRBV9; J gene: TRBJ1-2; CDR3 protein: CASSVDPGSYGYTF
clone size: -; V gene: TRBV28; J gene: TRBJ1-5; CDR3 protein: CASSPHIMGGGYQPQHF
clone size: -; V gene: TRBV21-1; J gene: TRBJ2-3; CDR3 protein: CASSKGSGGRTDTQYF